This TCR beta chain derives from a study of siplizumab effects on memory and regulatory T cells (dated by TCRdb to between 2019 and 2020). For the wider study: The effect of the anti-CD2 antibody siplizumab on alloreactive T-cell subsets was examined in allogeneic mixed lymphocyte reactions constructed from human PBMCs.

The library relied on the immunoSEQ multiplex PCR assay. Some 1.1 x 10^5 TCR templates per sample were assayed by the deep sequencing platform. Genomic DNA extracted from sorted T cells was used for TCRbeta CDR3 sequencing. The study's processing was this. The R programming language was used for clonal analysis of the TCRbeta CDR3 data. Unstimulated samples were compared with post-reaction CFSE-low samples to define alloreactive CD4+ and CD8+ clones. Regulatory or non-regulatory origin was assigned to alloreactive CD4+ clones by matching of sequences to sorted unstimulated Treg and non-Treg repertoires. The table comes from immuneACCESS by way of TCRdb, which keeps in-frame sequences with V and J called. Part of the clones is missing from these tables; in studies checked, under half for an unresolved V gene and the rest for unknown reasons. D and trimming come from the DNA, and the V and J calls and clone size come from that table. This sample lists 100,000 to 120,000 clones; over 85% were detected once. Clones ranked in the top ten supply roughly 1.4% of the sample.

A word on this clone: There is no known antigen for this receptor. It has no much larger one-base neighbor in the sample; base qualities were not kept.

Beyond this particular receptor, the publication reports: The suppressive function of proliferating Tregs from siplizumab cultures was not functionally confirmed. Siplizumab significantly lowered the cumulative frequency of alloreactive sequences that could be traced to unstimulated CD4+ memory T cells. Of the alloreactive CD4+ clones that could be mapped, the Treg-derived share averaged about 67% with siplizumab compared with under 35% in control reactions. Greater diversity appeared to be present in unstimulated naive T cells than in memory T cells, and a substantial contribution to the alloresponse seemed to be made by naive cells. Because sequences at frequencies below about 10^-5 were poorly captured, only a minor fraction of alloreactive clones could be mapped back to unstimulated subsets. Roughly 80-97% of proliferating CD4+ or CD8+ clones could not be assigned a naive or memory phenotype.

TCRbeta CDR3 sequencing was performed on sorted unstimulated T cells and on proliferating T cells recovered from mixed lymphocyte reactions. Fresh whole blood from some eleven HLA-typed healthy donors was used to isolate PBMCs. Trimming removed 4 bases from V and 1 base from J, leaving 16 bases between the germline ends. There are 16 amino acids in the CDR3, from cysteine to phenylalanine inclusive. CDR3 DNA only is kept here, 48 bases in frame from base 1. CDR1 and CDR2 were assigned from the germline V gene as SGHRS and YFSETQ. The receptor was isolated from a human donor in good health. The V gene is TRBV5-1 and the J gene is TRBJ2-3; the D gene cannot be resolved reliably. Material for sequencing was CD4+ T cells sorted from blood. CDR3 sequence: CASSPTPRRGTDTQYF. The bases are TGCGCCAGCAGCCCGACACCCCGTCGGGGCACAGATACGCAGTATTTT.